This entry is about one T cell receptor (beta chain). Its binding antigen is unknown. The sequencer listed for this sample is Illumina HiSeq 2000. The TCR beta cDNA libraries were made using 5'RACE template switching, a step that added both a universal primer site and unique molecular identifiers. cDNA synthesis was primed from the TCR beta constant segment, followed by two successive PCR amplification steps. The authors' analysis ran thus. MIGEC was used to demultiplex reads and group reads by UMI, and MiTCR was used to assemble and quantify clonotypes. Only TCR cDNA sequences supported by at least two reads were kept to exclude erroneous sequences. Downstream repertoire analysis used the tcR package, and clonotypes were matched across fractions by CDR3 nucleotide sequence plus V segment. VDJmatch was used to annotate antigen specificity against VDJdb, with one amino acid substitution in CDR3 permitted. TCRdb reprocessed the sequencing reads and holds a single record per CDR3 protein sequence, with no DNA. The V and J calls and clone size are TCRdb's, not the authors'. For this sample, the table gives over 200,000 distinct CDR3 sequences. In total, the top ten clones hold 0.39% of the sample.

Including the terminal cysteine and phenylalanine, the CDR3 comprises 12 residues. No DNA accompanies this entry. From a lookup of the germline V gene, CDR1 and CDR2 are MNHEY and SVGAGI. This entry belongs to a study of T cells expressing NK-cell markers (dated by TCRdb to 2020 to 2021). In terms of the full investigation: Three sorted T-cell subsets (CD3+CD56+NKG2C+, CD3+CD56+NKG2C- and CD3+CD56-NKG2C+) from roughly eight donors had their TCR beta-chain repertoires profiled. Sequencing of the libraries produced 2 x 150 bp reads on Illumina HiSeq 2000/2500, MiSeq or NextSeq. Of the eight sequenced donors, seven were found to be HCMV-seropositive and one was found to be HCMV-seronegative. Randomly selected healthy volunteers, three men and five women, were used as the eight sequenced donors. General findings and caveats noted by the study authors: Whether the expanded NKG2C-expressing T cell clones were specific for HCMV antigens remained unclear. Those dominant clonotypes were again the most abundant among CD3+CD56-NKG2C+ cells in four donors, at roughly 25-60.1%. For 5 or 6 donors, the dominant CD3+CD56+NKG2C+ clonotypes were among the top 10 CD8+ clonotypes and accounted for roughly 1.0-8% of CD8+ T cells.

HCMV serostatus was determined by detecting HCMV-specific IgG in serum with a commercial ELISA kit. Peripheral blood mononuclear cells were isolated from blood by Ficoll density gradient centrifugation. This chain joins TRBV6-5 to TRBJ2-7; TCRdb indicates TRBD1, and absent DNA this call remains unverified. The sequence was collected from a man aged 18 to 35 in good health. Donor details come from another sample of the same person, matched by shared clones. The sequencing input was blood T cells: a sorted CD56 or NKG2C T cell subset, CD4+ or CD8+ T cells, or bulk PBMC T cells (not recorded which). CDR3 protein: CASRGAGNEQYF.